These T cell receptor beta chains were read from a single sample in a study of shared clonotypes between healthy human individuals. Some clones are missing from TCRdb's copy, which holds only in-frame ones; the method was immunoSEQ multiplex PCR. In the table there are 1 million to 1.3 million clones, 75% to 85% of which are singletons. Sequencing was done on a sample of memory CD4+ T cells from PBMCs. These receptors were collected from a man aged 18 to 29 in good health. Some clones in this sample may be carry-over from other donors' samples. The CDR3 runs from the conserved cysteine through the conserved F or W. D genes are given only for firm matches. Some rows have no size entry. The others give once, few or many, or a class for an expanded clone.

j_gene: TRBJ1-1; abundance: -; d_gene: -; v_gene: TRBV29-1; CDR3aa: CSVEDSGATEAFF; CDR3nt: TGCAGCGTTGAAGACTCAGGGGCCACTGAAGCTTTCTTT
j_gene: TRBJ2-3; abundance: -; d_gene: TRBD2; v_gene: TRBV7-3; CDR3aa: CASSQGTSGSTDTQYF; CDR3nt: TGTGCCAGCAGCCAGGGGACTAGCGGGAGCACAGATACGCAGTATTTT
j_gene: TRBJ2-1; abundance: once; d_gene: TRBD1; v_gene: TRBV6-6; CDR3aa: CASSGRGIVLDEQFF; CDR3nt: TGTGCCAGCAGTGGCAGGGGGATAGTTTTGGATGAGCAGTTCTTC
j_gene: TRBJ1-1; abundance: -; d_gene: -; v_gene: TRBV27; CDR3aa: CASSFGTEAFF; CDR3nt: TGTGCCAGCAGTTTTGGGACAGAAGCTTTCTTT
j_gene: TRBJ1-2; abundance: -; d_gene: -; v_gene: TRBV5-1; CDR3aa: CASSLVVRGAGVDYGYTF; CDR3nt: TGCGCCAGCAGCTTGGTGGTGAGGGGCGCGGGCGTTGACTATGGCTACACCTTC
j_gene: TRBJ2-3; abundance: -; d_gene: TRBD2; v_gene: TRBV4-1; CDR3aa: CASSPGTSGLTDTQYF; CDR3nt: TGCGCCAGCAGCCCCGGGACTAGCGGTCTCACAGATACGCAGTATTTT
j_gene: TRBJ2-1; abundance: -; d_gene: -; v_gene: TRBV27; CDR3aa: CASSLSPQGRRAYEQFF; CDR3nt: TGTGCCAGCAGTTTATCGCCCCAGGGGCGTAGGGCATATGAGCAGTTCTTC
j_gene: TRBJ1-1; abundance: -; d_gene: -; v_gene: TRBV27; CDR3aa: CASSSGQPNTEAFF; CDR3nt: TGTGCCAGCAGCTCCGGACAGCCGAACACTGAAGCTTTCTTT
j_gene: TRBJ1-1; abundance: -; d_gene: -; v_gene: TRBV11-2; CDR3aa: CASSLRGTEAFF; CDR3nt: TGTGCCAGCAGCTTAAGGGGCACTGAAGCTTTCTTT
j_gene: TRBJ1-3; abundance: -; d_gene: -; v_gene: TRBV2; CDR3aa: CASSGLGDTIYF; CDR3nt: TGTGCCAGCAGCGGCCTTGGGGACACCATATATTTT
j_gene: TRBJ1-1; abundance: -; d_gene: -; v_gene: TRBV5-1; CDR3aa: CASSPAPPNTEAFF; CDR3nt: TGCGCCAGCAGTCCAGCTCCCCCGAACACTGAAGCTTTCTTT